This TCR beta chain was found in a study of OX40 agonist ivuxolimab in advanced cancers. General study results and limits: Circulating CD4+ and CD8+ T cells showed clonal expansion by week 6 at 0.1 to 3.0 mg/kg. Normalized expansion of T-cell clones was also low for some nonresponders. What antigens the expanded peripheral T cells recognized was never established. Mean expanded clone counts were higher in CD8+ than CD4+ T cells.

Concerning this clone itself: The antigen remains unidentified.

With V trimmed by 4 bases and J by 6 bases, 6 bases remained unmatched. Germline V gene data show CDR1 as SGDLS and CDR2 as YYNGEE. The CDR3 consists of 15 residues. Sequencing used immunoSEQ multiplex PCR; TCRdb keeps in-frame clones, though not all of them. This table holds more than 45,000 clones, 89% found once. The TCR originated in an adult with an advanced solid tumor such as melanoma, head and neck, liver or kidney cancer. The sample in question was CD4+ or CD8+ T cells sorted from blood, obtained in a trial of the OX40 agonist ivuxolimab. The chain uses TRBV9 and TRBJ2-1, with TRBD2 matching 11 bases. As DNA, the CDR3 is TGTGCCAGCAGCTTATCCGGGACTAGCGGCAATGAGCAGTTCTTC. Its protein product is CASSLSGTSGNEQFF.